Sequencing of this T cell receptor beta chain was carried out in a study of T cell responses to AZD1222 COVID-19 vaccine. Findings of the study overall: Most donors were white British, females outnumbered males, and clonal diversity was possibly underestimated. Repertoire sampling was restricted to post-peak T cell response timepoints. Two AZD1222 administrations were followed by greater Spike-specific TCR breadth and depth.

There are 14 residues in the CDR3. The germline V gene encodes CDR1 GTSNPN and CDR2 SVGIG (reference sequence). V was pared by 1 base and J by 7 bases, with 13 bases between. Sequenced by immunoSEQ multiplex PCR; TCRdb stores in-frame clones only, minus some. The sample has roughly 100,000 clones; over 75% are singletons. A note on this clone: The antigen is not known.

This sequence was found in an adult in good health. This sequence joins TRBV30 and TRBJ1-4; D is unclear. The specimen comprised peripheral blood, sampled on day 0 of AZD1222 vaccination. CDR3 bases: TGTGCCTGGAGTGCGGCTACATACAGTGAAAAACTGTTTTTT. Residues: CAWSAATYSEKLFF.